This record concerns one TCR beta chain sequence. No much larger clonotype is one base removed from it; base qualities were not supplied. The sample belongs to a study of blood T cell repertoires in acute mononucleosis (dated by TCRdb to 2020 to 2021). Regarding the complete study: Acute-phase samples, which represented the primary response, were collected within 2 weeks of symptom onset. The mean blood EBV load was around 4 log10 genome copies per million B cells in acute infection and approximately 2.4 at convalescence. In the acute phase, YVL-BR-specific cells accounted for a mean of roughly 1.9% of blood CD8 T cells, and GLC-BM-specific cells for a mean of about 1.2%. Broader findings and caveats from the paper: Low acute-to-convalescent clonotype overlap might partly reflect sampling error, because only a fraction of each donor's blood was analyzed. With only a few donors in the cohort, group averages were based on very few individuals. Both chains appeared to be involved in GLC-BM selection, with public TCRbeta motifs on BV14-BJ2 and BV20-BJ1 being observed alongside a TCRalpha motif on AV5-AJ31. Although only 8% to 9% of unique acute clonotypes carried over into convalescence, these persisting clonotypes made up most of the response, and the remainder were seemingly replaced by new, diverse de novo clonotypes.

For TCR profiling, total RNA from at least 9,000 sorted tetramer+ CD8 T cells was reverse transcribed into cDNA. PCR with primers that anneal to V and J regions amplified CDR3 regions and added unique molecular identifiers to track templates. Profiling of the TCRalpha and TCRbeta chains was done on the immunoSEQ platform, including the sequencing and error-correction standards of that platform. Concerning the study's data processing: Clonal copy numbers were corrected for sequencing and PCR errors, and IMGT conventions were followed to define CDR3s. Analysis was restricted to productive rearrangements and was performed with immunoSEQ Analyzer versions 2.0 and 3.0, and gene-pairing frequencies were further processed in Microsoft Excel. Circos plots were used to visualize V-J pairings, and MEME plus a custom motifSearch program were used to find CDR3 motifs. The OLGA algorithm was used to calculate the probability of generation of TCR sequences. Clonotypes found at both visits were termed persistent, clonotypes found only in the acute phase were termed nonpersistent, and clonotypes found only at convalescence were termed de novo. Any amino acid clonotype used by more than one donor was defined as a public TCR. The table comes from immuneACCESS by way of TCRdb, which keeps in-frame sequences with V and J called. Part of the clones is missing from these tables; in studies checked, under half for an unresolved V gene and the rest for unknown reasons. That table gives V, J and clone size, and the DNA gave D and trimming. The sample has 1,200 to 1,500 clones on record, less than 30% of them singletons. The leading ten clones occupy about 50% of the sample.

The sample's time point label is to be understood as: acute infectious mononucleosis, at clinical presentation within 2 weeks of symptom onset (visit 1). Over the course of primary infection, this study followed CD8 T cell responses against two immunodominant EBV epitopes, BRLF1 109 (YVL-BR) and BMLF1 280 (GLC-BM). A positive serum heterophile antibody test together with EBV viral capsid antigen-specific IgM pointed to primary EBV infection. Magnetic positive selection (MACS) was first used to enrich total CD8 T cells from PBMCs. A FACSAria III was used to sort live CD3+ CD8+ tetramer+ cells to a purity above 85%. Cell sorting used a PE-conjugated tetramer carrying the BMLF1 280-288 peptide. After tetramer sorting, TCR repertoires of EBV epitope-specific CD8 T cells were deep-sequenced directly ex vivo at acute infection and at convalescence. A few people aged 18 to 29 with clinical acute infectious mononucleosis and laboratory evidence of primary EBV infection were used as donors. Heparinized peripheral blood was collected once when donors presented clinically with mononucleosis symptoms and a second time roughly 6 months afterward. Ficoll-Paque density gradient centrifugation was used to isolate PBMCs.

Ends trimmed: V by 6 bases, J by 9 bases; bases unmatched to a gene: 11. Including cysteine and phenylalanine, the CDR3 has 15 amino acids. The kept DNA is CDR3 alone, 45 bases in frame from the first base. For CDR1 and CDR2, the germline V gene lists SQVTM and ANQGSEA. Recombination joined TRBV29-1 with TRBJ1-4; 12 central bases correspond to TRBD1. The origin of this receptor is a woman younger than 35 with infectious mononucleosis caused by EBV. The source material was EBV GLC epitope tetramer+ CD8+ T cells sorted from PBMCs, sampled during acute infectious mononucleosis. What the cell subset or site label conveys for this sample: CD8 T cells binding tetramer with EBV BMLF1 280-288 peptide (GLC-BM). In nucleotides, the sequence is TGCAGCGTGGGGGGACAGGGGGCACTAATGAAAAAACTGTTTTTT. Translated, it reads CSVGGQGALMKKLFF.